The sample holds one count of the clone carrying this TCR beta chain. The target antigen is unknown. This sample is drawn from a study of OX40 agonist ivuxolimab in advanced cancers. General study points: There were, on average, more expanded clones in CD8+ T cells than in CD4+.

Generated by immunoSEQ multiplex PCR, the TCRdb table keeps only in-frame clones and is missing some. Here the sample spans about 77,000 clones, 81% being singletons. V trimming: 4 bases; J trimming: 3 bases; junction bases outside the gene matches: 7. The CDR3 sequence is 15 residues long. Germline-derived CDR1 and CDR2 are ENHRY and SYGVKD. The source material was CD4+ or CD8+ T cells sorted from blood, sampled in a trial of the OX40 agonist ivuxolimab. This chain links TRBV10-3 with TRBJ1-2, with TRBD1 identical over 8 bases. The TCR comes from an adult with an advanced solid tumor such as melanoma, head and neck, liver or kidney cancer. The CDR3 bases are TGTGCCATCAGTGGGACAGGGTCCGGAGACTATGGCTACACCTTC. Translated: CAISGTGSGDYGYTF.